Below are 25 T cell receptor beta chains sequenced from a single sample in a study of identifying expanded T cells in peripheral blood. Produced via immunoSEQ multiplex PCR; TCRdb's table is partial and in-frame only. The table has tens of thousands of clones, nearly 90% seen once. Sequencing was performed on blood. The receptors were gathered from a person aged 18-69 years in good health.

The chain joins TRBV6-5 to TRBJ1-6; D unresolved. The V end lost 1 base, the J end lost 7 bases, and 8 bases lay between the germline ends. The CDR3 loop spans 14 amino acids. Germline V gene data show CDR1 as MNHEY and CDR2 as SVGAGI. The CDR3 region has the DNA TGTGCCAGCAGTTACTGGACCGGCAATTCACCCCTCCACTTT. Translation gives CASSYWTGNSPLHF.

The chain has TRBV4-3 and TRBJ1-2; no reliable D call. Trimming took off 1 base at V and 4 bases at J, with 13 bases between the two ends. The CDR3 length is 15 residues. The germline V gene has CDR1 LGHNA and CDR2 YSLEER. The CDR3 nucleotides read TGCGCCAGCAGCCAAGTATTGGAGGCCGTCTATGGCTACACCTTC. Protein: CASSQVLEAVYGYTF.

This sequence joins TRBV6-6 and TRBJ2-1; D tentatively fits TRBD1 or TRBD2 (5 bases each). Germline V gene lookup returns CDR1 MNHNY and CDR2 SVGAGI (reference sequence). V dropped 4 bases and J dropped 0 bases, with 7 bases sitting between them. The CDR3 contains 14 residues. CDR3 nucleotide sequence: TGTGCCAGCAGTTCAGGGAGCTCCTACAATGAGCAGTTCTTC. It is translated as CASSSGSSYNEQFF.

The rearrangement links TRBV5-5 to TRBJ1-2, with D uncertain. This CDR3 is 13 amino acids long. The V end was cut by 0 bases, the J end by 4 bases, with 7 bases between. From germline, CDR1 is SGHKS and CDR2 YYEKEE (reference sequence). CDR3 DNA: TGTGCCAGCAGCTTGGGCCACAGCTATGGCTACACCTTC. As protein: CASSLGHSYGYTF. Together with reference TRBV5-5 and TRBJ1-2, the CDR3 gives the full variable domain: DAGVTQSPTHLIKTRGQQVTLRCSPISGHKSVSWYQQVLGQGPQFIFQYYEKEERGRGNFPDRFSARQFPNYSSELNVNALLLGDSALYLCASSLGHSYGYTFGSGTRLTVV.

V usage is TRBV10-2 and J usage is TRBJ1-5, with a possible D match to TRBD1 (5 bases). The V and J ends lost 2 bases and 7 bases respectively, with 9 bases between them. This CDR3 has 13 amino acids. CDR1 and CDR2 from the germline V gene are WSHSY and SAAADI. The DNA of the CDR3 is TGCGCCAGCAGTGAGCAAGGGGTCCAGCCCCAGCATTTT. It specifies CASSEQGVQPQHF.

The CDR3 DNA is TGTGCCAGCAGTGACATAGGAAACACCATATATTTT. This gives the protein CASSDIGNTIYF. The chain employs TRBV6-5 and TRBJ1-3, with no clear D. The V gene lost 5 bases and the J gene lost 4 bases, with 6 bases spanning the gap. CDR1 and CDR2 from the germline V gene are MNHEY and SVGAGI. This CDR3 is built from 12 residues.

The CDR3 DNA follows: TGTGCCAGTACGGGACAGGGGCCGAAAACTAATGAAAAACTGTTTTTT. Residues: CASTGQGPKTNEKLFF. The chain carries TRBV19 and TRBJ1-4; TRBD1 matches at 10 bases. From germline, CDR1 is LNHDA and CDR2 SQIVND (reference sequence). The CDR3 has 16 residues. V was pared by 7 bases and J by 1 base, with 6 bases of the junction left unmatched.

V and J are TRBV7-9 and TRBJ2-1; TRBD1 matches 7 bases. Trimming removed 5 bases from V and 0 bases from J; junction bases left unmatched: 7. CDR1 SEHNR and CDR2 FQNEAQ come from the germline V gene (reference sequence). This CDR3 spans 16 amino acids. The CDR3, as DNA: TGTGCCAGCAGCGGGACGACAGGGACCTCCTACAATGAGCAGTTCTTC. This sequence encodes CASSGTTGTSYNEQFF.

V is TRBV18 and J is TRBJ2-1; TRBD1 matches 11 bases. This CDR3 is 16 amino acids long. Looked up from germline, CDR1 is KGHSH and CDR2 is LQKENI. With 6 bases clipped from V and 8 bases from J, the junction kept 12 bases outside the gene matches. The CDR3 protein is CASSPRVGTGGDEQFF. The CDR3 nucleotides read TGTGCCAGCTCCCCGAGGGTCGGGACAGGGGGTGATGAGCAGTTCTTC.

J is TRBJ2-5 and V is TRBV29-1; maybe TRBD1 (6 bases). Germline values: CDR1 SQVTM, CDR2 ANQGSEA. This CDR3 spans 14 amino acids. V gave up 2 bases and J gave up 4 bases, with 14 bases separating them. The CDR3 region has the DNA TGCAGCGTTGAAACCCAGGGGATCCCAGAGACCCAGTACTTC. This encodes CSVETQGIPETQYF.

The rearrangement uses TRBV9 and TRBJ1-2; D is undetermined. Trimming removed 4 bases at V and 0 bases at J, with 10 bases between. The CDR3 covers 14 residues. Germline V gene lookup returns CDR1 SGDLS and CDR2 YYNGEE. CDR3 sequence: CASSPQIANYGYTF. CDR3 bases: TGTGCCAGCAGCCCCCAGATAGCTAACTATGGCTACACCTTC.

V is TRBV27 and J is TRBJ2-7, with D perhaps assigned TRBD1 or TRBD2 (6 bases each). V was shortened by 4 bases and J by 6 bases, with 16 bases between the two germline ends. Germline V lookup: CDR1 MNHEY, CDR2 SMNVEV (reference sequence). This CDR3 comprises 14 residues. In DNA form, the CDR3 reads TGTGCCAGCAGTTCAAGCGGAGGGGGGCGCGAGCAGTACTTC. Residues: CASSSSGGGREQYF.

The gene calls are TRBV15 and TRBJ2-1; D uncertain. Trimming removed 1 base from V and 6 bases from J, with 10 bases in between. There are 14 residues in the CDR3. Germline V gives CDR1 LNHNV, CDR2 YYDKDF (reference sequence). The CDR3 loop is CATSRGRDANEQFF. CDR3 coding DNA: TGTGCCACCAGCAGAGGACGCGACGCCAATGAGCAGTTCTTC. The full variable domain, completed using reference TRBV15 and TRBJ2-1, is DAMVIQNPRYQVTQFGKPVTLSCSQTLNHNVMYWYQQKSSQAPKLLFHYYDKDFNNEADTPDNFQSRRPNTSFCFLDIRSPGLGDTAMYLCATSRGRDANEQFFGPGTRLTVL.

The gene calls are TRBV4-3 and TRBJ1-6, with 10 bases aligning to TRBD1. There are 16 residues in the CDR3. Germline loops: CDR1 LGHNA, CDR2 YSLEER. The ends lost 0 bases at V and 7 bases at J; junction bases unmatched: 3. The CDR3 here is CASSQDRDRGNSPLHF. The CDR3 DNA is TGCGCCAGCAGCCAAGATAGGGACAGGGGAAATTCACCCCTCCACTTT.

The chain recombines TRBV30 with TRBJ2-2, with D unresolved. There are 13 residues in the CDR3. The V gene's germline CDR1 is GTSNPN and CDR2 SVGIG (reference sequence). Trimming removed 3 bases at V and 2 bases at J, with 7 bases between. CDR3: CAWSLRNTGELFF. CDR3 sequence (DNA): TGTGCCTGGAGCCTCAGAAACACCGGGGAGCTGTTTTTT. Looking up the rest from reference TRBV30 and TRBJ2-2 gives the full variable domain: SQTIHQWPATLVQPVGSPLSLECTVEGTSNPNLYWYRQAAGRGLQLLFYSVGIGQISSEVPQNLSASRPQDRQFILSSKKLLLSDSGFYLCAWSLRNTGELFFGEGSRLTVL.

This chain uses TRBV7-9 with TRBJ1-1, with unresolved D. CDR3 size: 13 residues. The V end lost 6 bases, the J end lost 3 bases, and 11 bases lay between the germline ends. Germline lookup yields CDR1 SEHNR and CDR2 FQNEAQ (reference sequence). CDR3 protein: CASSPTVHTEAFF. In DNA, the CDR3 is TGTGCCAGCAGTCCAACAGTACACACTGAAGCTTTCTTT. Full variable domain (remainder filled in from reference TRBV7-9 and TRBJ1-1): DTGVSQNPRHKITKRGQNVTFRCDPISEHNRLYWYRQTLGQGPEFLTYFQNEAQLEKSRLLSDRFSAERPKGSFSTLEIQRTEQGDSAMYLCASSPTVHTEAFFGQGTRLTVV.

This chain links TRBV4-2 with TRBJ2-1; 11 nucleotides agree with TRBD2. Germline V CDR1 and CDR2: LGHNA, YNFKEQ. With V trimmed by 4 bases and J by 1 base, 6 bases remained unmatched. This CDR3 comprises 17 residues. The CDR3 reads CASSPLAGVRSYNEQFF. CDR3 nucleotides: TGTGCCAGCAGCCCACTAGCGGGAGTACGGTCCTACAATGAGCAGTTCTTC.

The chain combines TRBV19 with TRBJ2-7; the match to TRBD1 covers 7 bases. There are 14 residues in the CDR3. Germline V lookup: CDR1 LNHDA, CDR2 SQIVND (reference sequence). The V and J ends lost 8 bases and 7 bases, in that order; junction bases with no gene match: 14. DNA of the CDR3: TGTGCCAGTTCTTTTAACAGGGGACCTGAAGAGCAGTACTTC. This translates into CASSFNRGPEEQYF.

In this sample, this clone turned up once. V and J are TRBV6-5 and TRBJ1-2; D remains ambiguous. The CDR3 length is 11 residues. The V gene lost 2 bases and the J gene lost 6 bases, with 4 bases spanning the gap. Germline V gene data show CDR1 as MNHEY and CDR2 as SVGAGI. DNA for the CDR3: TGTGCCAGCAGTTACGGGGATGGCTACACCTTC. This sequence encodes CASSYGDGYTF.

The DNA of the CDR3 is TGTGCCAGCAGCGGCGGGAGGAGTTATGGCTACACCTTC. It translates to CASSGGRSYGYTF. The chain combines TRBV2 with TRBJ1-2; D is unresolved. The CDR3 extends over 13 amino acids. CDR1 is SNHLY and CDR2 is FYNNEI in the germline V gene. Between the trimmed V and J ends, which lost 6 bases and 5 bases, there was a span of 13 bases. Full variable domain (outside the CDR3, taken from reference TRBV2 and TRBJ1-2): EPEVTQTPSHQVTQMGQEVILRCVPISNHLYFYWYRQILGQKVEFLVSFYNNEISEKSEIFDDQFSVERPDGSNFTLKIRSTKLEDSAMYFCASSGGRSYGYTFGSGTRLTVV.

The chain carries TRBV19 and TRBJ2-1; D gene unclear. This CDR3 has 15 amino acids. Germline V CDR1 and CDR2: LNHDA, SQIVND (reference sequence). Trimming pared 3 bases from V and 7 bases from J, leaving 16 bases between. The CDR3 coding sequence is TGTGCCAGTAGTATTAACCCCCGTTCAAGGAATGAGCAGTTCTTC. It is translated as CASSINPRSRNEQFF. Looking up the rest from reference TRBV19 and TRBJ2-1 gives the full variable domain: DGGITQSPKYLFRKEGQNVTLSCEQNLNHDAMYWYRQDPGQGLRLIYYSQIVNDFQKGDIAEGYSVSREKKESFPLTVTSAQKNPTAFYLCASSINPRSRNEQFFGPGTRLTVL.

The V and J genes are TRBV7-6 and TRBJ2-3; a possible D gene is TRBD2 (7 bases). Germline V gene data show CDR1 as SGHVS and CDR2 as FNYEAQ. The germline V and J ends were trimmed by 4 bases and 6 bases, with 20 bases remaining between them. The length of the CDR3 is 16 residues. The CDR3 loop is CASSSGLGGDRDTQYF. CDR3 DNA sequence: TGTGCCAGCAGCTCCGGCCTAGGGGGGGATAGGGATACGCAGTATTTT.

This clone has only one observation. The chain combines TRBV19 with TRBJ1-1, with a tentative D call TRBD1 (5 bases). The CDR3 length is 14 residues. CDR1 and CDR2 from the germline V gene are LNHDA and SQIVND (reference sequence). Trimming removed 8 bases at V and 10 bases at J, with 23 bases between. Here the CDR3 reads CASSSTQDTQAAFF. CDR3 nucleotides: TGTGCCAGTTCCTCCACCCAGGACACTCAGGCAGCTTTCTTT.

The genes are TRBV6-1 and TRBJ1-2; D not certain. Trimming took off 2 bases at V and 8 bases at J, with 12 bases between the two ends. Germline V gives CDR1 MNHNS, CDR2 SASEGT. This CDR3 has 13 residues. CDR3 region: CASSETGGGGYTF. The CDR3 DNA reads as TGTGCCAGCAGTGAAACTGGTGGAGGCGGCTACACCTTC.

The chain carries TRBV5-1 and TRBJ2-5; D gene ambiguous. Trimming stripped 3 bases from V and 1 base from J, with 13 bases between. This CDR3 has 15 residues. CDR1 and CDR2 (germline): SGHRS, YFSETQ. CDR3 nucleotides: TGCGCCAGCAGCTCCTTACCGGGCGGCCAAGAGACCCAGTACTTC. Translating gives CASSSLPGGQETQYF.